A single sample is the source of the 17 T cell receptor beta chains below, sequenced in a study of blood T cells in healthy people across ages. The use of a sample-barcoded 5' primer and a J-beta primer mix characterized a second PCR of about 7 to 12 cycles. TCRdb recomputed calls from the 5' RACE reads with MiXCR, one row per CDR3 protein. This sample has over 1,500,000 distinct CDR3 sequences, with about 39% found just once. The sequenced sample was blood. The receptors were sampled from a human donor in good health.

The chain carries TRBV10-3 and TRBJ1-1; weak D call: TRBD1 (5 bases). Germline values: CDR1 ENHRY, CDR2 SYGVKD. The CDR3 runs to 16 residues. With 4 bases removed from V and 5 bases from J, the gap between germline ends came to 20 bases. Here the CDR3 reads CAISVVIGVGETEAFF. CDR3 coding DNA: TGTGCCATCAGTGTGGTAATAGGGGTTGGGGAAACTGAAGCTTTCTTT.

The J gene is TRBJ2-1, the V gene TRBV12-3 or TRBV12-4; 9 positions match TRBD2. The trim removed 3 bases at V and 7 bases at J, leaving 4 bases unmatched. The length of the CDR3 is 14 residues. CDR3 nucleotides: TGTGCCAGCAGTTTGGCGGGGGGGATGAATGAGCAGTTCTTC. This codes for CASSLAGGMNEQFF.

This clonotype was seen repeatedly, ten times or more. J is TRBJ1-1 and V is TRBV6-5, with 7 bases lining up with TRBD1. This CDR3 has 13 amino acids. The germline gives CDR1 MNHEY, CDR2 SVGAGI. With 6 bases clipped from V and 5 bases from J, the junction kept 6 bases outside the gene matches. Here the CDR3 DNA reads TGTGCCAGCAGCTTCGACAGGGTTACTGAAGCTTTCTTT. Encoded protein: CASSFDRVTEAFF.

The chain couples TRBV12-3 or TRBV12-4 to TRBJ2-3; D unresolved. Trimming took off 3 bases at V and 2 bases at J, with 12 bases between the two ends. The length of the CDR3 is 15 residues. The CDR3 nucleotides are TGTGCCAGCAGTTTCCCTGGACCGATCACAGATACGCAGTATTTT. Its translation is CASSFPGPITDTQYF.

This rearrangement joins TRBV19 to TRBJ2-7; 7 nucleotides line up with TRBD1. The germline gives CDR1 LNHDA, CDR2 SQIVND (reference sequence). The CDR3 is 16 amino acids. Trimming removed 5 bases from V and 2 bases from J; junction bases left unmatched: 12. CDR3 residues: CASSADLRTGTYEQYF. The CDR3 DNA reads TGTGCCAGTAGTGCGGACCTACGGACAGGAACCTACGAGCAGTACTTC.

This clonotype came up a few times. The chain has TRBV20-1 and TRBJ2-3; the D is unclear. Trimming took off 2 bases at V and 0 bases at J, with 15 bases between the two ends. Germline V gene sequence: CDR1 DFQATT, CDR2 SNEGSKA (reference sequence). There are 16 residues in the CDR3. CDR3 in amino acids: CSARKTGDTSTDTQYF. The CDR3 DNA reads as TGCAGTGCTAGAAAGACCGGAGATACTAGCACAGATACGCAGTATTTT.

On this clonotype itself: A much larger clone sits a single nucleotide away, making a read error possible. The genes are TRBV7-2 and TRBJ2-5; D is possibly TRBD1 (5 bases). The CDR3 is made up of 13 amino acids. Looked up from germline, CDR1 is SGHTA and CDR2 is FQGNSA. For the CDR3, the DNA is TGTGCCAGCAGCTCCAGGGTTGTAGAGGCCCAGTACTTC. Amino acid sequence: CASSSRVVEAQYF.

The V call is TRBV27, the J call TRBJ2-5; 13 bases line up with TRBD2. The J call may not be correct, given that the DNA end is closer to TRBJ2-7. Per the germline V gene, CDR1 is MNHEY and CDR2 is SMNVEV (reference sequence). The CDR3 covers 16 residues. Written as DNA, the CDR3 is TGTGCCAGCAGTCCTTGGGGACTAGCGGGGACTTACGAGCAGTACTTC. Protein product: CASSPWGLAGTYEQYF.

The chain has TRBV3-1 and TRBJ2-1, with D possibly TRBD2 on 5 matching bases. V dropped 0 bases and J dropped 9 bases, with 9 bases sitting between them. CDR3 length: 13 residues. From germline, CDR1 is LGHDT and CDR2 YNNKEL (reference sequence). CDR3 sequence reads: CASSQDQEAEQFF. CDR3 nucleotides: TGTGCCAGCAGCCAAGATCAGGAGGCTGAGCAGTTCTTC.

This rearrangement joins TRBV27 to TRBJ2-7, with TRBD2 matching 13 bases. The J segment lost 4 bases and the V segment lost 5 bases, leaving 14 bases of the junction unmatched. Germline V CDR1 and CDR2: MNHEY, SMNVEV (reference sequence). CDR3 length: 18 amino acids. The CDR3 coding sequence is TGTGCCAGCAGTCCCGGACTAGCGGGGGATCGGGGGCCTTACGAGCAGTACTTC. Protein product: CASSPGLAGDRGPYEQYF.

There are a few counts of this clonotype. This chain uses TRBV5-6 with TRBJ2-6, with 12 bases aligning to TRBD2. V was clipped by 4 bases and J by 2 bases; unmatched bases: 10. The CDR3 consists of 19 residues. Germline-derived CDR1 and CDR2 are SGHDT and YYEEEE. CDR3 sequence reads: CASSPYRTSGVPGANVLTF. CDR3 bases: TGTGCCAGCAGCCCGTACCGGACTAGCGGGGTCCCTGGGGCCAACGTCCTGACTTTC.

This clonotype was seen repeatedly, ten times or more. V gene TRBV7-3 combines with J gene TRBJ2-7; tentative D call: TRBD1 (5 bases). The V end lost 5 bases, the J end lost 0 bases, and 11 bases lay between the germline ends. Germline CDR1 and CDR2: SGHTA and FQGTGA. This CDR3 region has 14 residues. The CDR3 loop reads CASSPTGYSYEQYF. CDR3 DNA sequence: TGTGCCAGCAGCCCCACAGGATACTCCTACGAGCAGTACTTC.

The rearrangement uses TRBV5-5 and TRBJ2-5; TRBD1 or TRBD2 may be the D gene (6 bases each). There are 15 residues in the CDR3. In germline, CDR1 is SGHKS, CDR2 YYEKEE (reference sequence). V was shortened by 1 base and J by 5 bases, with 15 bases between the two germline ends. This CDR3 reads CASSLLSGGAETQYF. For the CDR3, the DNA is TGTGCCAGCAGCTTGTTGTCCGGGGGCGCGGAGACCCAGTACTTC.

The rearrangement links TRBV7-9 to TRBJ1-4; a weak D match, TRBD1 (5 bases). The CDR3 length is 15 residues. The germline V and J ends were trimmed by 6 bases and 7 bases, with 18 bases remaining between them. The germline CDR1 and CDR2 sequences are SEHNR and FQNEAQ (reference sequence). The CDR3 region is CASSGPEDNGEKLFF. In nucleotides, the CDR3 is TGTGCCAGCAGTGGGCCCGAGGACAATGGTGAAAAACTGTTTTTT.

In its sample, this clonotype was seen a few times. This chain uses TRBV20-1 with TRBJ2-1; 8 positions match TRBD2. Germline CDR1 reads DFQATT; CDR2 reads SNEGSKA (reference sequence). This CDR3 contains 16 residues. V was clipped by 3 bases and J by 1 base; unmatched bases: 8. CDR3 in amino acids: CSARDSGGRSYNEQFF. CDR3 nucleotide sequence: TGCAGTGCTAGGGACAGCGGGGGTAGGTCCTACAATGAGCAGTTCTTC.

This clonotype turned up a few times. V and J are TRBV7-6 and TRBJ1-5; D unresolved. This CDR3 has 15 residues. Trimming took off 0 bases at V and 2 bases at J, with 8 bases between the two ends. Germline CDR1 and CDR2: SGHVS and FNYEAQ. The CDR3 spells CASSLAVAGNQPQHF. CDR3 nucleotide sequence: TGTGCCAGCAGCTTAGCGGTGGCAGGCAATCAGCCCCAGCATTTT.

This chain joins TRBV2 and TRBJ1-2, with a possible D match to TRBD1 (5 bases). Per germline, CDR1 SNHLY and CDR2 FYNNEI. The CDR3 totals 14 residues. With 3 bases removed from V and 5 bases from J, the gap between germline ends came to 13 bases. The CDR3 bases are TGTGCCAGCAGTGAGATCGGAGGGGATTATGGCTACACCTTC. Its protein product is CASSEIGGDYGYTF.